The next 8 T cell receptor beta chains were all read from a single sample in a study of T cell responses to AZD1222 COVID-19 vaccine. Produced via immunoSEQ multiplex PCR; TCRdb's table is partial and in-frame only. The top ten hold about a tenth of the sample, which has around 50,000 clones, 84% seen once. Sequenced material: peripheral blood, taken on day 0 of AZD1222 vaccination. The receptor set was obtained from an adult in good health.

The chain couples TRBV4-3 to TRBJ1-2, with D tentatively TRBD1 (5 bases). From germline, CDR1 is LGHNA and CDR2 YSLEER. The CDR3 sequence is 14 residues long. Trimming took 2 bases from V and 0 from J, leaving 7 bases between them. The CDR3 here is CASSQTGANYGYTF. The CDR3, as DNA: TGCGCCAGCAGCCAAACGGGGGCTAACTATGGCTACACCTTC.

This chain connects TRBV24-1 to TRBJ2-1, with 13 bases aligning to TRBD2. The CDR3 loop spans 16 amino acids. J lost 6 bases, V lost 5 bases, and 6 bases had no gene match. Looked up from germline, CDR1 is KGHDR and CDR2 is SFDVKD. CDR3 residues: CATSVWTSGSGNEQFF. The CDR3 DNA follows: TGTGCCACCAGTGTCTGGACTAGCGGGAGCGGCAATGAGCAGTTCTTC.

The V gene is TRBV18, the J gene TRBJ2-7; D might be TRBD2 (6 bases). Trimming pared 0 bases from V and 5 bases from J, leaving 17 bases between. Per the germline V gene, CDR1 is KGHSH and CDR2 is LQKENI. The CDR3 is 16 amino acids. Here the CDR3 reads CASSPPVRGSGHEQYF. As DNA, the CDR3 is TGTGCCAGCTCACCACCAGTTCGGGGGAGCGGGCACGAGCAGTACTTC. The full variable domain, its missing parts supplied by reference TRBV18 and TRBJ2-7, is NAGVMQNPRHLVRRRGQEARLRCSPMKGHSHVYWYRQLPEEGLKFMVYLQKENIIDESGMPKERFSAEFPKEGPSILRIQQVVRGDSAAYFCASSPPVRGSGHEQYFGPGTRLTVT.

The rearrangement joins TRBV6-5 to TRBJ2-7; unclear D gene. Germline V gene data show CDR1 as MNHEY and CDR2 as SVGAGI. The CDR3 covers 14 residues. The ends were cut back, 0 bases at V and 3 bases at J, with 9 bases in the middle. CDR3 sequence reads: CASSYSGRRYEQYF. The CDR3 coding sequence is TGTGCCAGCAGTTACTCCGGACGGCGCTACGAGCAGTACTTC.

The V call is TRBV9, the J call TRBJ1-2, with D maybe TRBD1 (5 bases). The germline gives CDR1 SGDLS, CDR2 YYNGEE. V lost 4 bases, J lost 4 bases, and 14 bases lay in between. The CDR3 is 14 amino acids. The CDR3 bases are TGTGCCAGCAGCTCAGACAGAGTAGGCTATGGCTACACCTTC. Protein sequence: CASSSDRVGYGYTF.

V usage is TRBV18 and J usage is TRBJ1-1, with D possibly being TRBD1 (6 bases). The CDR3 runs 14 residues. With 4 bases removed from V and 5 bases from J, the gap between germline ends came to 14 bases. Germline CDR1 and CDR2: KGHSH and LQKENI. The CDR3 reads CASSLGTLGTEAFF. As DNA, the CDR3 is TGTGCCAGCTCACTCGGGACACTCGGGACTGAAGCTTTCTTT.

V usage is TRBV19 and J usage is TRBJ2-2, with D unclear. The CDR3 extends over 14 amino acids. CDR1 is LNHDA, CDR2 SQIVND, per germline (reference sequence). Trimming stripped 7 bases from V and 0 bases from J, with 9 bases between. The CDR3 DNA sequence: TGTGCCAGTAAAGTTCACGCGAACACCGGGGAGCTGTTTTTT. It translates to CASKVHANTGELFF.

The rearrangement uses TRBV2 and TRBJ1-4; no clear D gene. The V gene lost 6 bases and the J gene lost 0 bases, with 8 bases spanning the gap. The germline gives CDR1 SNHLY, CDR2 FYNNEI. This CDR3 has 14 amino acids. The CDR3 here is CASRPGTTNEKLFF. In DNA, the CDR3 is TGTGCCAGCAGACCCGGGACAACTAATGAAAAACTGTTTTTT.